This record concerns one T cell receptor beta chain sequence. Its target is not known. This entry comes from a study of shared clonotypes between healthy human individuals. Regarding the study as a whole: It was observed that roughly 5.4% of naive CD4 clonotypes were shared across several donors.

The CDR3 is 11 amino acids. Trimming took off 1 base at V and 6 bases at J, with 5 bases between the two ends. Germline values: CDR1 SGHRS, CDR2 YFSETQ. Clones were sequenced by immunoSEQ multiplex PCR, and TCRdb holds only the in-frame ones, with some missing. Of roughly 2 million clones listed, almost 96% are singletons. In the CD4+ fraction, cells were divided into CD45RA+ naive and CD45RA-negative memory subsets. The chain recombines TRBV5-1 with TRBJ2-7; D is undetermined. Sequencing was carried out using naive CD4+ T cells sorted from blood. Subset in this sample: CD45RA+ positively selected. This clonotype originated in a man aged 18-30 years in good health. The CDR3, as DNA: TGCGCCAGCAGCTTGTGGGGCGAGCAGTACTTC. Protein sequence: CASSLWGEQYF.